The next 17 T cell receptor beta chains were all read from a single sample in a study of T cell clonality in common variable immunodeficiency. The data were produced by immunoSEQ multiplex PCR, yet TCRdb's version contains in-frame clones alone and is incomplete. The sample presents around 39,000 clones, none singletons. Sequencing was done on a sample of peripheral blood mononuclear cells. The source is a person aged 18 to 70 in good health.

Remarks on this clone: The read terminates 3 residues before the CDR3 end, so the remaining end is supplied by the germline J gene. The rearrangement uses TRBV7-9 and TRBJ1-2; 8 bases are a match to TRBD1. The CDR3 sequence is 15 residues long. Per the germline V gene, CDR1 is SEHNR and CDR2 is FQNEAQ (reference sequence). The sequenced part of the CDR3 DNA is TGTGCCAGCAGCTTGGACAGGGCGAGCTCCTACGAC. This sequence encodes CASSLDRASSYD. The whole CDR3 reads CASSLDRASSYDYTF.

This clone has only a few counts. Read data end 3 residues before the CDR3 end; the end is taken from the germline J gene. This rearrangement joins TRBV7-2 to TRBJ1-1; TRBD1 is a possible D gene (5 bases). The CDR3 sequence is 13 residues long. Trimming removed 6 bases at V and 4 bases at J, with 12 bases between. Germline lookup yields CDR1 SGHTA and CDR2 FQGNSA. The CDR3: CASRVSGSTEAFF. CDR3 DNA (partial): TGTGCCAGCAGAGTCTCAGGGAGCACTGAA.

This clone has at least ten counts. The CDR3 sequence: CASSPPDGGSYEQYF. The part of the CDR3 DNA that was read is TGTGCCAGCTCACCACCGGACGGGGGTTCCTACGAG. V is TRBV18 and J is TRBJ2-7, with TRBD2 as a possible D gene (6 bases). The read ends 3 residues shy of where the CDR3 ends; the end is completed using the germline J gene. Germline-derived CDR1 and CDR2 are KGHSH and LQKENI. V dropped 0 bases and J dropped 1 base, with 10 bases sitting between them. This CDR3 comprises 15 residues.

This clone was seen many times. Coverage ceases 3 residues before the CDR3 finishes, and the germline J gene fills in the end. The V and J genes are TRBV5-4 and TRBJ1-1, with unresolved D. V was pared by 5 bases and J by 3 bases, with 11 bases between. Per germline, CDR1 SGHNT and CDR2 YYREEE (reference sequence). CDR3 length: 13 residues. The DNA read from the CDR3 is TGTGCCAGCAGTCTAGACCGGGACACTGAA. This gives the protein CASSLDRDTE. The CDR3 in full is CASSLDRDTEAFF.

For this clone: The junction departs from germline at one end; a sequencing error may be responsible. With the read ending 3 residues before the CDR3 end, the germline J gene is used to fill in that end. The V and J genes are TRBV7-9 and TRBJ1-2, with 8 bases aligning to TRBD1. Germline loops: CDR1 SEHNR, CDR2 FQNEAQ (reference sequence). The CDR3 covers 13 residues. Incomplete CDR3 DNA: TGTTCCAGCAGCTTGGGACAGGTCTTTGGC. Amino acid sequence: CSSSLGQVFG. The CDR3, in full, reads CSSSLGQVFGYTF.

This clone occurred many times. The sequenced fragment ends 3 residues before the CDR3 boundary, so the rest is inferred from the germline J gene. This sequence joins TRBV19 and TRBJ2-1; D call uncertain. V lost 5 bases, J lost 4 bases, and 6 bases lay in between. Germline V gene data show CDR1 as LNHDA and CDR2 as SQIVND (reference sequence). The CDR3 is 12 residues long. The CDR3 here is CASSEQYNEQFF. CDR3 DNA, as far as it was read: TGTGCCAGTAGTGAACAATACAATGAG.

This clone was found many times. From the germline J gene comes the end of the CDR3, since the read stops 3 residues before it. The genes are TRBV9 and TRBJ2-1; maybe TRBD2 (6 bases). Germline lookup yields CDR1 SGDLS and CDR2 YYNGEE. The CDR3 extends over 12 amino acids. V gave up 4 bases and J gave up 8 bases, with 10 bases separating them. The CDR3 reads CASSPSGYEQFF. The CDR3 DNA, read in part, is TGTGCCAGCAGCCCGAGCGGGTATGAG.

Regarding this clone: Read data end 3 residues before the CDR3 end; the end is taken from the germline J gene. The rearrangement uses TRBV7-2 and TRBJ1-2; D is ambiguous. Germline values: CDR1 SGHTA, CDR2 FQGNSA. The length of the CDR3 is 15 residues. The CDR3 region is CASSLGLGVPYDYTF. The DNA read from the CDR3 is TGTGCCAGCAGCTTAGGCCTAGGCGTCCCCTACGAC.

This clone was detected ten times or more. The read is 3 residues too short to cover the CDR3 end, so that end is filled in from the germline J gene. The chain joins TRBV28 to TRBJ2-7; 7 bases map to TRBD1. CDR1 and CDR2 (germline): MDHEN, SYDVKM. J lost 3 bases, V lost 4 bases, and 9 bases had no gene match. This CDR3 has 15 amino acids. CDR3 region: CASSSPKGAFYEQYF. Incomplete CDR3 DNA: TGTGCCAGCAGTTCACCAAAGGGGGCCTTCTACGAG.

This clone was seen ten or more times. Read coverage stops 3 residues before the CDR3 terminus; the germline J gene supplies the remainder. The chain links TRBV20-1 to TRBJ2-5, with 14 bases lining up with TRBD2. Unmatched junction bases numbered 3, after V lost 4 bases and J lost 2 bases. CDR1 DFQATT and CDR2 SNEGSKA come from the germline V gene (reference sequence). CDR3 length: 15 residues. Incomplete CDR3 DNA: TGCAGTGCTACCAGACTAGCGGGGGGGCAAGAGACC. It codes for CSATRLAGGQET. The full-length CDR3 reads as CSATRLAGGQETQYF.

This clone has only a few counts. Coverage ceases 3 residues before the CDR3 finishes, and the germline J gene fills in the end. This chain joins TRBV7-9 and TRBJ1-2, with D perhaps TRBD1 (5 bases). V was trimmed by 8 bases and J by 7 bases, leaving 17 bases between them. This CDR3 is 13 amino acids long. Per germline, CDR1 SEHNR and CDR2 FQNEAQ (reference sequence). CDR3 DNA, as far as it was read: TGTGCCAGCCGGGGCGGGGACGGGAGTGGC. Residues: CASRGGDGSG. The full CDR3 sequence reads CASRGGDGSGYTF. Supplemented by reference TRBV7-9 and TRBJ1-2, the full variable domain reads DTGVSQNPRHKITKRGQNVTFRCDPISEHNRLYWYRQTLGQGPEFLTYFQNEAQLEKSRLLSDRFSAERPKGSFSTLEIQRTEQGDSAMYLCASRGGDGSGYTFGSGTRLTVV.

Ten or more counts support this clone. The missing CDR3 end, 3 residues past where the read stops, is filled in from the germline J gene. The rearrangement uses TRBV20-1 and TRBJ1-6; 9 bases fit TRBD1. The J segment lost 7 bases and the V segment lost 4 bases, leaving 8 bases of the junction unmatched. The CDR3 has 15 amino acids. Germline CDR1 reads DFQATT; CDR2 reads SNEGSKA (reference sequence). The CDR3 reads CSAIPGTGTNSPLHF. The CDR3 bases that were read are TGCAGTGCTATTCCCGGGACAGGGACGAATTCACCC.

There are many counts of this clone. CDR3 loop: CASTRLAGGQSDTQYF. The part of the CDR3 DNA that was read is TGCGCCAGCACAAGACTAGCGGGAGGCCAGTCGGATACG. V is TRBV5-1 and J is TRBJ2-3; 13 bases agree with TRBD2. The CDR3 end lies 3 residues beyond the end of the read and is filled in from the germline J gene. CDR1 SGHRS and CDR2 YFSETQ come from the germline V gene. With 6 bases clipped from V and 6 bases from J, the junction kept 10 bases outside the gene matches. The CDR3 runs 16 residues. The whole variable domain, filled in from reference TRBV5-1 and TRBJ2-3, reads KAGVTQTPRYLIKTRGQQVTLSCSPISGHRSVSWYQQTPGQGLQFLFEYFSETQRNKGNFPGRFSGRQFSNSRSEMNVSTLELGDSALYLCASTRLAGGQSDTQYFGPGTRLTVL.

This clone was counted many times. Read coverage stops 3 residues before the CDR3 terminus; the germline J gene supplies the remainder. The J gene is TRBJ2-1, the V gene TRBV6-1; TRBD2 might be the D (6 bases). Germline values: CDR1 MNHNS, CDR2 SASEGT. V was clipped by 4 bases and J by 4 bases, with 14 bases between them. CDR3 size: 15 residues. The CDR3 bases that were read are TGTGCCAGCAGTGTTTCCAGCGGGCGATACAATGAG. Protein sequence: CASSVSSGRYNE. The entire CDR3 protein reads CASSVSSGRYNEQFF.

This clone has at least ten counts. The CDR3 end lies 3 residues beyond the end of the read and is filled in from the germline J gene. The chain links TRBV2 to TRBJ2-1, with 9 positions matching TRBD1. There are 15 residues in the CDR3. The junction had 5 bases not matched to a gene; V was cut back by 5 bases and J by 3 bases. CDR1 is SNHLY, CDR2 FYNNEI, per germline. The CDR3 DNA, read in part, is TGTGCCAGCAGTCAAGACAGGGGGAACTACAATGAG. Residues: CASSQDRGNYNE. The complete CDR3 reads CASSQDRGNYNEQFF.

On this clone itself: The sequence runs out 3 residues before the end of the CDR3; the remainder is reconstructed from the germline J gene. This sequence joins TRBV18 and TRBJ2-1; 7 nucleotides match TRBD2. With 3 bases clipped from V and 4 bases from J, the junction kept 9 bases outside the gene matches. Germline CDR1 KGHSH, CDR2 LQKENI. The length of the CDR3 is 16 residues. CDR3 DNA (partial): TGTGCCAGCTCACCCTTGACTAGCACGGGATACAATGAG. Protein: CASSPLTSTGYNE. The entire CDR3 protein is CASSPLTSTGYNEQFF.

This clone has a count of ten or more. The CDR3 is cut off 3 residues early in the read; its end comes from the germline J gene. The chain joins TRBV5-1 to TRBJ1-4; tentatively, D is TRBD1 (5 bases). Germline V lookup: CDR1 SGHRS, CDR2 YFSETQ. This CDR3 has 18 amino acids. CDR3 in amino acids: CASSGGRSTSSGANVLFF. The sequenced CDR3 bases are TGCGCCAGCAGCGGCGGCAGGTCCACCAGCTCTGGGGCCAACGTA.